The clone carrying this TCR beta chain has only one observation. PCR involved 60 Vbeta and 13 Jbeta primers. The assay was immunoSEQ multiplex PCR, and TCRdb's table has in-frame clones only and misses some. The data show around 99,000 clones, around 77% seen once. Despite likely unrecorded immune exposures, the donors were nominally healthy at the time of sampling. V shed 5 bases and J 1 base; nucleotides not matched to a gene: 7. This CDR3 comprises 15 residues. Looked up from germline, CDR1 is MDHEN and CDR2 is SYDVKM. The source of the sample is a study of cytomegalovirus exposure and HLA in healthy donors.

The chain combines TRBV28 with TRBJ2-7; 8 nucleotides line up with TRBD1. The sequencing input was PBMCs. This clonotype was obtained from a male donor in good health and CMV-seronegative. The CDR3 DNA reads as TGTGCCAGCAGTCCCCTAGGACAGGGTTCCTACGAGCAGTACTTC. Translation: CASSPLGQGSYEQYF. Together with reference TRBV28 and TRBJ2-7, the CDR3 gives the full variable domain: DVKVTQSSRYLVKRTGEKVFLECVQDMDHENMFWYRQDPGLGLRLIYFSYDVKMKEKGDIPEGYSVSREKKERFSLILESASTNQTSMYLCASSPLGQGSYEQYFGPGTRLTVT.